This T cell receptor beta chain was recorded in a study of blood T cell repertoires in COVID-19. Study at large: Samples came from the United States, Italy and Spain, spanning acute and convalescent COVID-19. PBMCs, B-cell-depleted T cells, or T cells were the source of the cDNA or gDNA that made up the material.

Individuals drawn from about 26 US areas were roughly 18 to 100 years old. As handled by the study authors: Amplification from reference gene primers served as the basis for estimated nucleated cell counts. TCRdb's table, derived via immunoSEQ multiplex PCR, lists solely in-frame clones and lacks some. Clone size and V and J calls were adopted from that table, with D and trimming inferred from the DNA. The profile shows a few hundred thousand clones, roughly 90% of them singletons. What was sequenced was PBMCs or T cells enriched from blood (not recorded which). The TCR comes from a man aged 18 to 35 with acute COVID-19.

The CDR3 region is CASSLGQNQPQHF. In DNA form, the CDR3 reads TGTGCCAGCAGCTTGGGGCAGAATCAGCCCCAGCATTTT. The chain is built from TRBV7-9 and TRBJ1-5, with a weak D call TRBD1 (5 bases). The germline V gene encodes CDR1 SEHNR and CDR2 FQNEAQ (reference sequence). V was pared by 3 bases and J by 4 bases, with 7 bases between. The length of the CDR3 is 13 residues.